This T cell receptor (beta chain) emerged from a study of monozygotic twins with inflammatory bowel disease. Study outcomes and limitations: The analysis failed to separate different T cell subtypes. Compared with healthy twins, IBD patients shared fewer clonotypes with others, especially with disease activity. The results supported no single strong signal or clonotype associated with IBD.

Blood samples, whole and unsorted for T cells, yielded the isolated total RNA. A remark on this clonotype: Its antigen is still unknown.

Using the 5' RACE reads, TCRdb records one entry per CDR3 protein without DNA. The listing records 150,000 to 200,000 distinct CDR3 sequences. CDR3 length equals 14 residues. CDR1 and CDR2 (germline): MNHEY, SVGEGT. The TCR originated in a human donor with ulcerative colitis or Crohn's disease, or a healthy co-twin of an affected twin (not recorded which). The specimen sequenced was blood. This chain links TRBV6-2 or TRBV6-3 with TRBJ1-5; as DNA is missing, the TRBD1 call by TCRdb cannot be tested. CDR3 loop: CASSYRGQNQPQHF.